Following are 23 T cell receptor beta chains from one sample sequenced in a study of response to subunit inactivated influenza vaccine. MiXCR, run by TCRdb on the RT-PCR reads, gives a single entry per CDR3 protein. The sample yields roughly 710,000 distinct CDR3 sequences, around 13% seen once. The sample here was PBMCs from blood, taken 14 days before vaccination. The receptors derive from a man aged 45-65 years who received an inactivated influenza vaccine.

This clonotype was detected a few times. The chain combines TRBV4-3 with TRBJ2-2; D unresolved. Germline V lookup: CDR1 LGHNA, CDR2 YSLEER. The CDR3 totals 13 residues. Trimming took 0 bases from V and 5 from J, leaving 4 bases between them. DNA for the CDR3: TGCGCCAGCAGCCAAGAACGGACCGGGGAGCTGTTTTTT. Amino acids: CASSQERTGELFF.

There are a few counts of this clonotype. V usage is TRBV20-1 and J usage is TRBJ2-1; 13 bases align to TRBD2. In germline, CDR1 is DFQATT, CDR2 SNEGSKA (reference sequence). The CDR3 loop spans 15 amino acids. V lost 1 base to trimming and J lost 5 bases; unmatched junction nucleotides: 2. DNA of the CDR3: TGCAGTGCTAGAGGAGGGACTAGCGGGAACAATGAGCAGTTCTTC. Residues: CSARGGTSGNNEQFF.

This clonotype was counted between two and nine times. The chain is built from TRBV4-2 and TRBJ2-7; D is unresolved. Germline CDR1 reads LGHNA; CDR2 reads YNFKEQ. V lost 0 bases and J 0 bases, leaving 12 bases between the germline ends. The CDR3 totals 16 residues. The CDR3 protein is CASSQELGWVSYEQYF. The CDR3, as DNA: TGTGCCAGCAGCCAAGAATTGGGTTGGGTCTCCTACGAGCAGTACTTC.

V usage is TRBV14 and J usage is TRBJ2-7, with 8 bases fitting TRBD2. The V segment lost 4 bases and the J segment 9 bases; nucleotides outside the gene matches: 5. CDR3 size: 12 residues. The germline gives CDR1 SGHDN, CDR2 FVKESK. CDR3 nucleotides: TGTGCCAGCAGCCCCGGGGGGGCAAGGCAGTACTTC. Translation: CASSPGGARQYF.

This sequence joins TRBV27 and TRBJ2-7; D may correspond to TRBD1 or TRBD2 (5 bases each). Germline values: CDR1 MNHEY, CDR2 SMNVEV (reference sequence). Trimming removed 2 bases at V and 3 bases at J, with 14 bases between. The CDR3 loop spans 15 amino acids. This CDR3 is CASSLGTTRVYEQYF. As DNA, the CDR3 is TGTGCCAGCAGTTTAGGGACGACAAGGGTCTACGAGCAGTACTTC.

This clonotype showed up just a few times. The chain couples TRBV6-1 to TRBJ2-3, with D maybe TRBD2 (5 bases). Trimming removed 5 bases from V and 6 bases from J, with 12 bases in between. The germline gives CDR1 MNHNS, CDR2 SASEGT. The CDR3 extends over 13 amino acids. The CDR3 reads CASSRQERDTQYF. The CDR3 nucleotides read TGTGCCAGCAGTCGGCAAGAGCGGGATACGCAGTATTTT.

This clonotype has only a few counts. V gene TRBV7-2 combines with J gene TRBJ2-4; D is unclear. The CDR3 has 14 residues. Germline loops: CDR1 SGHTA, CDR2 FQGNSA. V gave up 1 base and J gave up 3 bases, with 7 bases separating them. As DNA, the CDR3 is TGTGCCAGCAGCTTAGGTCAGAGCAAAAACATTCAGTACTTC. Its protein product is CASSLGQSKNIQYF.

The V call is TRBV18, the J call TRBJ1-1; no clear D gene. The CDR3 has 14 residues. V was pared by 0 bases and J by 2 bases, with 7 bases between. In germline, CDR1 is KGHSH, CDR2 LQKENI. The chain's CDR3 is CASSPPIANTEAFF. The CDR3 bases are TGTGCCAGCTCACCACCGATAGCCAACACTGAAGCTTTCTTT.

This chain joins TRBV12-3 or TRBV12-4 and TRBJ1-1; D is undetermined. With 1 base removed from V and 11 bases from J, the gap between germline ends came to 8 bases. CDR3 size: 11 residues. CDR3 residues: CASSLGPSAFF. CDR3 coding DNA: TGTGCCAGCAGTTTAGGCCCTTCGGCTTTCTTT.

In this sample, this clonotype turned up a few times. The chain uses TRBV6-5 and TRBJ1-1; D ambiguous. Germline CDR1 is MNHEY and CDR2 is SVGAGI. Trimming took 2 bases from V and 7 from J, leaving 8 bases between them. The CDR3 is 12 residues long. The CDR3 sequence: CASSYPGREAFF. CDR3 nucleotide sequence: TGTGCCAGCAGTTACCCGGGCCGTGAAGCTTTCTTT.

The J gene is TRBJ1-2, the V gene TRBV5-5; D not resolved. Germline CDR1 and CDR2: SGHKS and YYEKEE (reference sequence). V lost 4 bases and J 2 bases, leaving 12 bases between the germline ends. This CDR3 contains 14 residues. CDR3 nucleotides: TGTGCCAGCAGCACTACTACAGAGAACTATGGCTACACCTTC. Its protein is CASSTTTENYGYTF. The full variable domain, rest sourced from reference TRBV5-5 and TRBJ1-2, is DAGVTQSPTHLIKTRGQQVTLRCSPISGHKSVSWYQQVLGQGPQFIFQYYEKEERGRGNFPDRFSARQFPNYSSELNVNALLLGDSALYLCASSTTTENYGYTFGSGTRLTVV.

In its sample, this clonotype was seen a few times. The chain carries TRBV20-1 and TRBJ1-5, with D maybe TRBD1 (5 bases). CDR3 length equals 14 residues. CDR1 DFQATT and CDR2 SNEGSKA come from the germline V gene (reference sequence). V was pared by 1 base and J by 6 bases, with 13 bases between. In DNA form, the CDR3 reads TGCAGTGCTAGAGCCGGCAGGGTGAGTCAGCCCCAGCATTTT. Translated, it gives CSARAGRVSQPQHF.

V and J are TRBV2 and TRBJ2-2; TRBD1 matches 10 bases. V was pared by 4 bases and J by 5 bases, with 7 bases of the junction left unmatched. Germline CDR1 and CDR2: SNHLY and FYNNEI. The CDR3 has 16 residues. The CDR3 DNA follows: TGTGCCAGCAGTGTTTCCGGGACAGGGGAGACCGGGGAGCTGTTTTTT. This translates into CASSVSGTGETGELFF.

V and J are TRBV27 and TRBJ2-1; 16 nucleotides match TRBD2. Germline V gene data show CDR1 as MNHEY and CDR2 as SMNVEV (reference sequence). This CDR3 contains 17 residues. The V segment lost 5 bases and the J segment 10 bases; nucleotides outside the gene matches: 11. CDR3 sequence: CASSRGTSGRALSEQFF. CDR3 coding DNA: TGTGCCAGCAGTAGAGGGACTAGCGGGAGGGCCCTGTCCGAGCAGTTCTTC.

The chain has TRBV5-6 and TRBJ2-5; TRBD1 matches at 8 bases. In germline, CDR1 is SGHDT, CDR2 YYEEEE. With V trimmed by 2 bases and J by 1 base, 10 bases remained unmatched. The CDR3 contains 17 residues. In nucleotides, the CDR3 is TGTGCCAGCAGCTTCGCTACCGGGACAGGAATCCAAGAGACCCAGTACTTC. Its protein is CASSFATGTGIQETQYF.

V and J are TRBV20-1 and TRBJ1-2; no clear D gene. The ends were cut back, 5 bases at V and 5 bases at J, with 9 bases in the middle. CDR1 and CDR2 (germline): DFQATT, SNEGSKA (reference sequence). This CDR3 is 11 amino acids long. The CDR3 reads CSADFQYGYTF. CDR3 sequence (DNA): TGCAGTGCTGATTTTCAATATGGCTACACCTTC.

J is TRBJ1-4 and V is TRBV9; D not resolved. This CDR3 comprises 14 residues. The germline CDR1 and CDR2 sequences are SGDLS and YYNGEE. The V and J ends lost 2 bases and 0 bases respectively, with 5 bases between them. The CDR3 here is CASSVSTTNEKLFF. The DNA for the CDR3 is TGTGCCAGCAGCGTTTCCACAACTAATGAAAAACTGTTTTTT.

This clonotype was seen more than once but under ten times. V usage is TRBV7-2 and J usage is TRBJ1-1, with no clear D. From germline, CDR1 is SGHTA and CDR2 FQGNSA. This CDR3 contains 13 residues. V shed 2 bases and J shed 6 bases, with 10 bases lying between them. The CDR3 here is CASSLSSVPEAFF. Here the CDR3 DNA reads TGTGCCAGCAGCTTATCGTCTGTCCCTGAAGCTTTCTTT.

The chain carries TRBV4-2 and TRBJ1-5, with D maybe TRBD1 (5 bases). V was cut by 4 bases and J by 2 bases, with 18 bases left in between. Germline V gene sequence: CDR1 LGHNA, CDR2 YNFKEQ. This CDR3 has 17 amino acids. This chain's CDR3 is CASSRQGPTKGNQPQHF. CDR3 DNA sequence: TGTGCCAGCAGCCGCCAGGGACCGACTAAAGGCAATCAGCCCCAGCATTTT.

This clonotype was observed a handful of times. V is TRBV7-9 and J is TRBJ1-5; D is possibly TRBD1 (6 bases). V was cut by 5 bases and J by 6 bases, with 17 bases left in between. The CDR3 loop spans 15 amino acids. From germline, CDR1 is SEHNR and CDR2 FQNEAQ (reference sequence). The CDR3 loop is CASSLGGAVGQPQHF. The CDR3 DNA reads TGTGCCAGCAGCCTTGGGGGGGCTGTCGGTCAGCCCCAGCATTTT.

The V gene is TRBV28, the J gene TRBJ2-7; TRBD2 agrees at 7 bases. This CDR3 spans 15 amino acids. CDR1 and CDR2 (germline): MDHEN, SYDVKM. The J segment lost 2 bases and the V segment lost 6 bases, leaving 10 bases of the junction unmatched. CDR3: CASRPISGLTYEQYF. The CDR3, as DNA: TGTGCCAGCAGGCCCATTAGCGGGCTTACCTACGAGCAGTACTTC.

This clonotype was recorded at least ten times. J is TRBJ2-7 and V is TRBV18; 8 bases fit TRBD1. The germline V gene encodes CDR1 KGHSH and CDR2 LQKENI. The CDR3 consists of 13 residues. V shed 5 bases and J 1 base; nucleotides not matched to a gene: 1. In DNA form, the CDR3 reads TGTGCCAGCTCAAGGGACAGGTCCTACGAGCAGTACTTC. Amino acid sequence: CASSRDRSYEQYF.

The CDR3 DNA reads as TGTGCCAGCAGCGGGAGGCGAAGCAATGAGCAGTTCTTC. Protein product: CASSGRRSNEQFF. The chain joins TRBV11-3 to TRBJ2-1, with TRBD2 as a possible D gene (6 bases). Germline CDR1 reads SGHNT; CDR2 reads YENEEA. This CDR3 contains 13 residues. V lost 5 bases to trimming and J lost 6 bases, with 11 bases between them. Filled out from reference TRBV11-3 and TRBJ2-1, the complete variable domain reads EAGVVQSPRYKIIEKKQPVAFWCNPISGHNTLYWYLQNLGQGPELLIRYENEEAVDDSQLPKDRFSAERLKGVDSTLKIQPAELGDSAVYLCASSGRRSNEQFFGPGTRLTVL.